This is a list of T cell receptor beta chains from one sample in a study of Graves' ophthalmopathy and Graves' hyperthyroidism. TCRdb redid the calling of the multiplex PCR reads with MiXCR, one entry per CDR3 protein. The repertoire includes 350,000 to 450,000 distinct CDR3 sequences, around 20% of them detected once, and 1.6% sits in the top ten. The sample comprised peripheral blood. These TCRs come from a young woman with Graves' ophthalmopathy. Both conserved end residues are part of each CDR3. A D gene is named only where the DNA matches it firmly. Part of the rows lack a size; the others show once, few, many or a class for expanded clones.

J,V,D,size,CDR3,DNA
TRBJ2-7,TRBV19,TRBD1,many,CASSIGRPDRDRDEQYF,TGTGCCAGTAGTATAGGACGTCCGGACAGGGATCGCGACGAGCAGTACTTC
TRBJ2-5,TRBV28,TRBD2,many,CASSPGTSGRQTQYF,TGTGCCAGCAGTCCCGGGACTAGCGGGAGACAGACCCAGTACTTC
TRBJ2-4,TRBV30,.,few,CAWSRGGAKNIQYF,TGTGCCTGGAGTCGAGGGGGGGCCAAAAACATTCAGTACTTC
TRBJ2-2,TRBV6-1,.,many,CASSELGINTGELFF,TGTGCCAGCAGTGAGCTGGGTATAAACACCGGGGAGCTGTTTTTT
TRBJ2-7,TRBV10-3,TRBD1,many,CATSTGGFSLGEQYF,TGTGCCACTTCGACAGGGGGTTTTAGTCTCGGCGAGCAGTACTTC
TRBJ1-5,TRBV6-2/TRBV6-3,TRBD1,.,CASSSDRGRDQPQHF,TGTGCCAGCAGTTCGGACAGGGGGCGCGATCAGCCCCAGCATTTT
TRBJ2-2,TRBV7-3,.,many,CATRLGQGNTGELFF,TGTGCCACCCGGCTCGGTCAGGGAAACACCGGGGAGCTGTTTTTT
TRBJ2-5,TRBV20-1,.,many,CSARILGWETQYF,TGCAGTGCTAGAATACTAGGGTGGGAGACCCAGTACTTC
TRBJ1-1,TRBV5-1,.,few,CASSLIPHGLNTEAFF,TGCGCCAGCAGCTTGATTCCCCACGGGCTGAACACTGAAGCTTTCTTT
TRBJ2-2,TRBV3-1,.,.,CASSQGVPGELFF,TGTGCCAGCAGCCAAGGGGTTCCAGGGGAGCTGTTTTTT
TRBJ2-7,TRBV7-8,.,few,CASSLGLPQVYEQYF,TGTGCCAGCAGCTTAGGACTTCCACAGGTCTACGAGCAGTACTTC
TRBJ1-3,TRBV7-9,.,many,CASSFREGISSGNTIYF,TGTGCCAGCAGCTTTCGCGAGGGGATCAGCTCTGGAAACACCATATATTTT
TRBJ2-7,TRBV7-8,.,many,CASILWILKTLTYEQYF,TGTGCCAGCATCCTTTGGATACTGAAGACCCTGACTTACGAGCAGTACTTC
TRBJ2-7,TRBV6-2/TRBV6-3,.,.,CASVGRTSYEQYF,TGTGCCAGCGTTGGACGTACGTCCTACGAGCAGTACTTC
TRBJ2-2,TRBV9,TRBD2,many,CASSVERTSGSYHTGELFF,TGTGCCAGCAGCGTAGAAAGGACTAGCGGGAGTTACCACACCGGGGAGCTGTTTTTT
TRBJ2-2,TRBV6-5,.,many,CASSYLFSGAGELFF,TGTGCCAGCAGTTATCTATTTTCGGGGGCCGGGGAGCTGTTTTTT
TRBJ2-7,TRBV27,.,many,CASSYLVGGATGYEQYF,TGTGCCAGCAGTTACCTTGTGGGGGGCGCCACGGGGTACGAGCAGTACTTC
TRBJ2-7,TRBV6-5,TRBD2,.,CASSYSRTSEPYEQYF,TGTGCCAGCAGTTACTCTAGGACTAGCGAGCCCTACGAGCAGTACTTC
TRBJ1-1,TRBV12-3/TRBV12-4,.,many,CASSLSSENTEAFF,TGTGCCAGCAGTTTGAGTTCAGAGAACACTGAAGCTTTCTTT
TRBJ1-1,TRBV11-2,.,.,CASSLDLGSEAFF,TGTGCCAGCAGCTTAGATCTGGGATCTGAAGCTTTCTTT
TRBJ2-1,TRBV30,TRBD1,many,CAWHRQGPLGNEQFF,TGTGCCTGGCATCGACAGGGTCCCCTGGGGAATGAGCAGTTCTTC
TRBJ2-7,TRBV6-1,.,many,CASSEARSSYEQYF,TGTGCCAGCAGTGAAGCGAGGAGCTCCTACGAGCAGTACTTC
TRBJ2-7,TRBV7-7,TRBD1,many,CASSLGSQGAGYEQYF,TGTGCTAGCAGCTTAGGATCGCAGGGGGCGGGCTACGAGCAGTACTTC
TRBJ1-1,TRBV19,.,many,CASSIISRNTEAFF,TGTGCCAGTAGTATAATAAGCAGGAACACTGAAGCTTTCTTT
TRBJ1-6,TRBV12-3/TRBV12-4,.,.,CASSLVLYNSPLHF,TGTGCCAGCAGTTTAGTACTGTATAATTCACCCCTCCACTTT
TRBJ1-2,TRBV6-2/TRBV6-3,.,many,CASSYSRHPNYGYTF,TGTGCCAGCAGTTACTCTCGGCACCCTAACTATGGCTACACCTTC
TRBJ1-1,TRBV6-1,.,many,CASSEASDTEAFF,TGTGCCAGCAGTGAAGCGTCCGACACTGAAGCTTTCTTT